This T cell receptor beta chain is drawn from a study of cytomegalovirus exposure and HLA in healthy donors. Across the whole study: There were 90 million to 130 million unique TCR beta sequences, drawn from some 180 million T cells, in an earlier analysis. Findings and caveats of the study: Reportedly, TCR beta sequences accurately predicted HLA-A and HLA-B alleles in most subjects.

It was with 60 Vbeta and 13 Jbeta primers that the PCR ran. Profiled with immunoSEQ multiplex PCR; TCRdb holds only in-frame clones, not every one. Of approximately 100,000 clones detected, about 80% appear once; the ten largest clones hold around 2.5%. As regards this clone: Its antigen is unknown.

CDR1 is SGHAT and CDR2 is FQDESV in the germline V gene (reference sequence). Trimming took off 5 bases at V and 2 bases at J, with 8 bases between the two ends. This CDR3 is built from 13 residues. Healthy bone marrow donors supplied every sample. The receptor was isolated from a man between 45 and 60 years old in good health and CMV-seropositive. The V call is TRBV11-1, the J call TRBJ2-3, with D unclear. The sequencing input was PBMCs. The CDR3 here is CASSRGSTDTQYF. The CDR3 coding sequence is TGTGCCAGCAGCCGCGGATCCACAGATACGCAGTATTTT.